The 32 T cell receptor beta chains given below trace back to one sample, sequenced in a study of T cell responses to AZD1222 COVID-19 vaccine. TCRdb keeps only in-frame clones here, not all; method: immunoSEQ multiplex PCR. There are roughly 120,000 clones in the sample; about nine tenths occur only once, and 2% to 3% lies in the top ten. The sequenced sample was peripheral blood, obtained 28 days after the second AZD1222 dose. These TCRs come from an adult who received the AZD1222 COVID-19 vaccine.

V is TRBV7-8 and J is TRBJ2-3; D remains unclear. The CDR3 runs to 13 residues. V lost 0 bases and J 4 bases, leaving 5 bases between the germline ends. Germline loops: CDR1 SGHVS, CDR2 FQNEAQ. In DNA form, the CDR3 reads TGTGCCAGCAGCTTAGCGAGATCAGATACGCAGTATTTT. Protein sequence: CASSLARSDTQYF.

This chain connects TRBV28 to TRBJ2-2, with D possibly matching TRBD2 (6 bases). The CDR3 runs 15 residues. Germline values: CDR1 MDHEN, CDR2 SYDVKM. V was trimmed by 1 base and J by 3 bases, leaving 9 bases between them. The CDR3 loop reads CASSLFTGDTGELFF. In DNA, the CDR3 is TGTGCCAGCAGTTTATTTACGGGGGACACCGGGGAGCTGTTTTTT.

Concerning this clone: Its ends do not fully match the called genes, so a read error is possible. This sequence joins TRBV5-1 and TRBJ2-1, with D perhaps matching TRBD2 (5 bases). This CDR3 has 14 amino acids. Germline V lookup: CDR1 SGHRS, CDR2 YFSETQ. Here the CDR3 reads CASSLDTGYSEQFF. CDR3 in DNA: TGCGCCAGCAGCTTGGATACGGGATACAGTGAGCAGTTCTTC.

The chain links TRBV6-4 to TRBJ1-2; 8 bases are a match to TRBD1. Trimming at V came to 5 bases and at J to 4 bases, leaving 9 bases not matched to a gene. The CDR3 totals 15 residues. The germline V gene encodes CDR1 MRHNA and CDR2 SNTAGT. The CDR3 loop is CASSPRQGLSYGYTF. The CDR3 region has the DNA TGTGCCAGCAGTCCCCGACAGGGGCTATCCTATGGCTACACCTTC.

The rearrangement uses TRBV7-2 and TRBJ2-5; 12 nucleotides agree with TRBD2. V was clipped by 4 bases and J by 2 bases; unmatched bases: 8. The CDR3 contains 17 residues. Germline CDR1 SGHTA, CDR2 FQGNSA. The CDR3 DNA reads as TGTGCCAGCAGCTGGGGATCGGGGACTAGCGGGCAAGAGACCCAGTACTTC. Its protein is CASSWGSGTSGQETQYF.

The rearrangement links TRBV11-2 to TRBJ1-2; tentative D call: TRBD1 (6 bases). CDR3 length: 13 residues. Germline V CDR1 and CDR2: SGHAT, FQNNGV. The V and J ends lost 5 bases and 2 bases respectively, with 9 bases between them. The CDR3 loop is CASSAGVNYGYTF. The CDR3, as DNA: TGTGCCAGCAGCGCAGGGGTGAACTATGGCTACACCTTC. The full variable domain, rest sourced from reference TRBV11-2 and TRBJ1-2, is EAGVAQSPRYKIIEKRQSVAFWCNPISGHATLYWYQQILGQGPKLLIQFQNNGVVDDSQLPKDRFSAERLKGVDSTLKIQPAKLEDSAVYLCASSAGVNYGYTFGSGTRLTVV.

The chain carries TRBV5-6 and TRBJ1-5, with 7 bases lining up with TRBD1. Looked up from germline, CDR1 is SGHDT and CDR2 is YYEEEE. The CDR3 runs 15 residues. V lost 5 bases, J lost 1 base, and 6 bases stayed unmatched. CDR3 DNA: TGTGCCAGCAGTACCGGGACAGTAAGCAATCAGCCCCAGCATTTT. It is translated as CASSTGTVSNQPQHF. The full variable domain, its missing parts supplied by reference TRBV5-6 and TRBJ1-5, is DAGVTQSPTHLIKTRGQQVTLRCSPKSGHDTVSWYQQALGQGPQFIFQYYEEEERQRGNFPDRFSGHQFPNYSSELNVNALLLGDSALYLCASSTGTVSNQPQHFGDGTRLSIL.

The chain joins TRBV7-9 to TRBJ2-1; the match to TRBD2 covers 8 bases. Germline assignment: CDR1 SEHNR and CDR2 FQNEAQ (reference sequence). V lost 4 bases and J lost 2; bases outside the gene matches: 7. This CDR3 comprises 16 residues. The CDR3 nucleotides read TGTGCCAGCAGCTCGGGAGCGGGGGAGACCTACAATGAGCAGTTCTTC. Translated, it gives CASSSGAGETYNEQFF.

With respect to this clone: Additional DNA sequences in this sample encode the identical CDR3. The chain employs TRBV6-5 and TRBJ1-5; D might be TRBD1 (5 bases). The length of the CDR3 is 14 residues. Deletions cut 6 bases from V and 1 base from J, with 10 bases between. Germline V lookup: CDR1 MNHEY, CDR2 SVGAGI. CDR3 in amino acids: CASSRDRSNQPQHF. The CDR3 DNA sequence: TGTGCCAGCAGCAGGGATCGGAGCAATCAGCCCCAGCATTTT.

This chain joins TRBV10-3 and TRBJ2-2; perhaps TRBD1 as D (5 bases). In germline, CDR1 is ENHRY, CDR2 SYGVKD. There are 17 residues in the CDR3. The V end lost 3 bases, the J end lost 1 base, and 15 bases lay between the germline ends. The CDR3 reads CAISDPDRGLNTGELFF. CDR3 nucleotide sequence: TGTGCCATCAGTGACCCTGACAGAGGATTGAACACCGGGGAGCTGTTTTTT.

This clone was detected only a few times. The chain recombines TRBV6-2 or TRBV6-3 with TRBJ2-2; 7 bases line up with TRBD1. Germline CDR1 reads MNHEY; CDR2 reads SVGEGT. V lost 4 bases to trimming and J lost 5 bases; unmatched junction nucleotides: 7. The CDR3 loop spans 15 amino acids. CDR3 amino acids: CASSWTGRETGELFF. As DNA, the CDR3 is TGTGCCAGCAGTTGGACAGGCCGAGAGACCGGGGAGCTGTTTTTT.

This chain connects TRBV5-8 to TRBJ1-6, with D possibly matching TRBD1 (6 bases). Germline V gene sequence: CDR1 SGHTS, CDR2 YDEGEE. The CDR3 contains 14 residues. V lost 4 bases and J lost 8, with 13 bases in between. In DNA form, the CDR3 reads TGTGCCAGCAGCCTAGGGACACTCTATTCACCCCTCCACTTT. It is translated as CASSLGTLYSPLHF.

The genes are TRBV6-4 and TRBJ2-1; 12 nucleotides align to TRBD2. Germline V gene sequence: CDR1 MRHNA, CDR2 SNTAGT. The CDR3 totals 14 residues. Trimming at V came to 11 bases and at J to 6 bases, leaving 8 bases not matched to a gene. The CDR3 sequence is CAPPLAGGLNEQFF. As DNA, the CDR3 is TGTGCCCCTCCTCTAGCGGGGGGGCTCAATGAGCAGTTCTTC.

The rearrangement joins TRBV3-1 (or the pseudogene TRBV3-2) to TRBJ1-1; D is uncertain. The CDR3 length is 13 residues. V was shortened by 8 bases and J by 5 bases, with 15 bases between the two germline ends. Germline values: CDR1 LGHDT, CDR2 YNNKEL (reference sequence). CDR3 nucleotides: TGTGCCAGCGCGGGTTTAGGCCAGACTGAAGCTTTCTTT. Its protein is CASAGLGQTEAFF.

The CDR3 sequence is CASSYRPRGVYEQYF. CDR3 sequence (DNA): TGTGCCAGCAGTTACCGACCGCGGGGGGTGTACGAGCAGTACTTC. The rearrangement uses TRBV6-2 or TRBV6-3 and TRBJ2-7; TRBD2 matches at 8 bases. Per the germline V gene, CDR1 is MNHEY and CDR2 is SVGEGT. This CDR3 has 15 residues. J lost 4 bases, V lost 2 bases, and 7 bases had no gene match.

The genes are TRBV24-1 and TRBJ2-2; D unclear. The germline gives CDR1 KGHDR, CDR2 SFDVKD. Between the trimmed V and J ends, which lost 4 bases and 8 bases, there was a span of 10 bases. This CDR3 region has 13 residues. The CDR3 here is CATSELGSGELFF. CDR3 DNA sequence: TGTGCCACCAGTGAATTAGGTAGTGGGGAGCTGTTTTTT.

This rearrangement joins TRBV15 to TRBJ2-3; D is possibly TRBD1 or TRBD2 (6 bases each). The CDR3 is 16 residues long. V was cut by 1 base and J by 2 bases, with 13 bases left in between. The germline CDR1 and CDR2 sequences are LNHNV and YYDKDF (reference sequence). The CDR3 is CATSRGGGRLTDTQYF. DNA for the CDR3: TGTGCCACCAGCAGAGGAGGGGGGCGACTCACAGATACGCAGTATTTT.

The chain employs TRBV19 and TRBJ2-3, with 9 bases matching TRBD2. The V gene end was trimmed by 9 bases and the J gene end by 1 base; junction bases not matched to a gene: 5. Germline V CDR1 and CDR2: LNHDA, SQIVND (reference sequence). The CDR3 has 14 amino acids. CDR3 amino acids: CASDPSGGTDTQYF. In DNA, the CDR3 is TGTGCCAGCGATCCTAGCGGGGGCACAGATACGCAGTATTTT.

The chain employs TRBV5-1 and TRBJ1-1; D is undetermined. Trimming pared 1 base from V and 5 bases from J, leaving 12 bases between. This CDR3 contains 14 residues. The germline CDR1 and CDR2 sequences are SGHRS and YFSETQ. CDR3 in amino acids: CASSLIGRGTEAFF. CDR3 DNA sequence: TGCGCCAGCAGCTTGATAGGTAGAGGGACTGAAGCTTTCTTT. Using reference TRBV5-1 and TRBJ1-1 for the parts outside the CDR3, the full variable domain is KAGVTQTPRYLIKTRGQQVTLSCSPISGHRSVSWYQQTPGQGLQFLFEYFSETQRNKGNFPGRFSGRQFSNSRSEMNVSTLELGDSALYLCASSLIGRGTEAFFGQGTRLTVV.

The chain couples TRBV4-1 to TRBJ2-1; 13 bases match TRBD2. V lost 0 bases to trimming and J lost 7 bases; unmatched junction nucleotides: 12. The CDR3 extends over 19 amino acids. The V gene's germline CDR1 is MGHRA and CDR2 YSYEKL. This chain's CDR3 is CASSQDLGLAGRQKNEQFF. The DNA of the CDR3 is TGCGCCAGCAGCCAAGACCTGGGACTAGCGGGGCGGCAGAAGAATGAGCAGTTCTTC.

There are a few counts of this clone. V gene TRBV2 combines with J gene TRBJ1-1; a possible D gene is TRBD1 (5 bases). This CDR3 spans 14 amino acids. The germline gives CDR1 SNHLY, CDR2 FYNNEI. Trimming left V 7 bases short and J 4 bases short, with 16 bases between. The CDR3 DNA sequence: TGTGCCAGCATAGGGGCGGAGGTTCTCACTGAAGCTTTCTTT. This gives the protein CASIGAEVLTEAFF.

CDR3 protein: CASSLGPGGEETQYF. The CDR3 region has the DNA TGTGCCAGCAGCTTAGGCCCGGGCGGGGAGGAGACCCAGTACTTC. The chain carries TRBV7-2 and TRBJ2-5; weak D call: TRBD2 (6 bases). The CDR3 sequence is 15 residues long. V dropped 1 base and J dropped 5 bases, with 14 bases sitting between them. CDR1 is SGHTA, CDR2 FQGNSA, per germline.

This chain joins TRBV6-5 and TRBJ2-2; D is unresolved. The CDR3 is made up of 12 amino acids. Germline V gene sequence: CDR1 MNHEY, CDR2 SVGAGI. Trimming shortened V by 4 bases and J by 6 bases, and 6 bases separated the two germline ends. The CDR3 loop reads CASSSRAGELFF. For the CDR3, the DNA is TGTGCCAGCAGTTCTAGGGCCGGGGAGCTGTTTTTT.

To note about this clone: The same CDR3 can be traced to other DNA sequences in this sample. The chain links TRBV12-3 or TRBV12-4 to TRBJ1-2; TRBD1 matches 9 bases. This CDR3 region has 13 residues. V dropped 6 bases and J dropped 4; count of bases not matched to a gene: 3. The CDR3 region has the DNA TGTGCCAGCAGCCCGGGACAGGGCTATGGCTACACCTTC. Its protein is CASSPGQGYGYTF.

The chain recombines TRBV18 with TRBJ1-4; D is uncertain. This CDR3 contains 15 residues. Trimming removed 4 bases at V and 7 bases at J, with 16 bases between. Per germline, CDR1 KGHSH and CDR2 LQKENI. CDR3 amino acids: CASSLSSRAFEKLFF. DNA for the CDR3: TGTGCCAGCTCACTCTCCAGCCGGGCATTTGAAAAACTGTTTTTT.

The rearrangement links TRBV30 to TRBJ1-2, with D unresolved. CDR1 is GTSNPN and CDR2 is SVGIG in the germline V gene (reference sequence). The CDR3 consists of 13 residues. V was pared by 5 bases and J by 5 bases, with 15 bases between. The CDR3, as DNA: TGTGCCTGGGCTCCCTCAGGAGAATATGGCTACACCTTC. Its protein product is CAWAPSGEYGYTF.

The chain links TRBV6-2 or TRBV6-3 to TRBJ2-1; a weak D match, TRBD2 (6 bases). CDR3 length equals 14 residues. Germline loops: CDR1 MNHEY, CDR2 SVGEGT. Trimming removed 2 bases at V and 5 bases at J, with 10 bases between. The CDR3 DNA sequence: TGTGCCAGCAGTTACGCGGGACGGAACAATGAGCAGTTCTTC. Translated: CASSYAGRNNEQFF.

CDR3 sequence: CASSSRTGRHYGYTF. Written as DNA, the CDR3 is TGTGCCAGCAGCTCAAGGACAGGGCGACACTATGGCTACACCTTC. The rearrangement joins TRBV13 to TRBJ1-2; the match to TRBD1 covers 8 bases. Germline-derived CDR1 and CDR2 are PRHDT and FYEKMQ (reference sequence). With 4 bases clipped from V and 3 bases from J, the junction kept 7 bases outside the gene matches. This CDR3 region has 15 residues.

The chain employs TRBV19 and TRBJ2-2, with TRBD1 matching 8 bases. J gave up 5 bases and V 7 bases, and 12 bases lay outside the gene matches. The CDR3 has 16 residues. In germline, CDR1 is LNHDA, CDR2 SQIVND (reference sequence). The CDR3 sequence: CASTYRGQGSTGELFF. As DNA, the CDR3 is TGTGCCAGTACCTACCGCGGACAGGGTTCGACCGGGGAGCTGTTTTTT.

The chain has TRBV10-3 and TRBJ2-3; 11 positions agree with TRBD2. The ends lost 3 bases at V and 5 bases at J; junction bases unmatched: 10. Germline V gives CDR1 ENHRY, CDR2 SYGVKD. The CDR3 contains 17 residues. CDR3 residues: CAISDLGLAGGGDTQYF. The DNA for the CDR3 is TGTGCCATCAGTGACTTAGGACTAGCGGGTGGGGGAGATACGCAGTATTTT.

This rearrangement joins TRBV5-6 to TRBJ2-2; possibly TRBD2 for D (6 bases). V was clipped by 4 bases and J by 5 bases, with 27 bases between them. The CDR3 totals 19 residues. From germline, CDR1 is SGHDT and CDR2 YYEEEE. The CDR3 DNA sequence: TGTGCCAGCAGCCCGCGGGACGGCTTTTCCTCCCTCGGAACCGGGGAGCTGTTTTTT. Encoded protein: CASSPRDGFSSLGTGELFF.

The genes are TRBV5-1 and TRBJ2-7; tentatively, D is TRBD2 (5 bases). CDR1 is SGHRS and CDR2 is YFSETQ in the germline V gene. This CDR3 has 16 residues. The V and J ends lost 0 bases and 3 bases respectively, with 16 bases between them. CDR3 protein: CASSLGGGGNHYEQYF. In DNA form, the CDR3 reads TGCGCCAGCAGCTTGGGCGGAGGAGGTAACCACTACGAGCAGTACTTC.